This T cell receptor (beta chain) comes out of a study of somatic mutations in cytotoxic T cells in rheumatoid arthritis. Overall study context: Immediately following diagnosis and ahead of any treatment, patient blood (about 30 ml EDTA) was drawn. Study-level findings and limits: The slight TRBV07 underrepresentation in rheumatoid arthritis patients received no adjustment for multiple comparisons.

Assay used: immunoSEQ multiplex PCR; TCRdb lists only in-frame clones, some missing. Seen here are approximately 10,000 clones, 75% to 85% observed once, and the top ten hold 4% to 6%. With regard to this clone: Its antigen is unidentified.

V was shortened by 2 bases and J by 3 bases, with 5 bases between the two germline ends. Per the germline V gene, CDR1 is SGHNT and CDR2 is YYREEE (reference sequence). The CDR3 is made up of 12 amino acids. This clonotype was obtained from an adult with rheumatoid arthritis. The sample taken for sequencing was CD8+ T cells sorted from blood. V gene TRBV5-4 combines with J gene TRBJ1-1; no reliable D call. In DNA form, the CDR3 reads TGTGCCAGCAGCTTTCATGACACTGAAGCTTTCTTT. Its protein is CASSFHDTEAFF.